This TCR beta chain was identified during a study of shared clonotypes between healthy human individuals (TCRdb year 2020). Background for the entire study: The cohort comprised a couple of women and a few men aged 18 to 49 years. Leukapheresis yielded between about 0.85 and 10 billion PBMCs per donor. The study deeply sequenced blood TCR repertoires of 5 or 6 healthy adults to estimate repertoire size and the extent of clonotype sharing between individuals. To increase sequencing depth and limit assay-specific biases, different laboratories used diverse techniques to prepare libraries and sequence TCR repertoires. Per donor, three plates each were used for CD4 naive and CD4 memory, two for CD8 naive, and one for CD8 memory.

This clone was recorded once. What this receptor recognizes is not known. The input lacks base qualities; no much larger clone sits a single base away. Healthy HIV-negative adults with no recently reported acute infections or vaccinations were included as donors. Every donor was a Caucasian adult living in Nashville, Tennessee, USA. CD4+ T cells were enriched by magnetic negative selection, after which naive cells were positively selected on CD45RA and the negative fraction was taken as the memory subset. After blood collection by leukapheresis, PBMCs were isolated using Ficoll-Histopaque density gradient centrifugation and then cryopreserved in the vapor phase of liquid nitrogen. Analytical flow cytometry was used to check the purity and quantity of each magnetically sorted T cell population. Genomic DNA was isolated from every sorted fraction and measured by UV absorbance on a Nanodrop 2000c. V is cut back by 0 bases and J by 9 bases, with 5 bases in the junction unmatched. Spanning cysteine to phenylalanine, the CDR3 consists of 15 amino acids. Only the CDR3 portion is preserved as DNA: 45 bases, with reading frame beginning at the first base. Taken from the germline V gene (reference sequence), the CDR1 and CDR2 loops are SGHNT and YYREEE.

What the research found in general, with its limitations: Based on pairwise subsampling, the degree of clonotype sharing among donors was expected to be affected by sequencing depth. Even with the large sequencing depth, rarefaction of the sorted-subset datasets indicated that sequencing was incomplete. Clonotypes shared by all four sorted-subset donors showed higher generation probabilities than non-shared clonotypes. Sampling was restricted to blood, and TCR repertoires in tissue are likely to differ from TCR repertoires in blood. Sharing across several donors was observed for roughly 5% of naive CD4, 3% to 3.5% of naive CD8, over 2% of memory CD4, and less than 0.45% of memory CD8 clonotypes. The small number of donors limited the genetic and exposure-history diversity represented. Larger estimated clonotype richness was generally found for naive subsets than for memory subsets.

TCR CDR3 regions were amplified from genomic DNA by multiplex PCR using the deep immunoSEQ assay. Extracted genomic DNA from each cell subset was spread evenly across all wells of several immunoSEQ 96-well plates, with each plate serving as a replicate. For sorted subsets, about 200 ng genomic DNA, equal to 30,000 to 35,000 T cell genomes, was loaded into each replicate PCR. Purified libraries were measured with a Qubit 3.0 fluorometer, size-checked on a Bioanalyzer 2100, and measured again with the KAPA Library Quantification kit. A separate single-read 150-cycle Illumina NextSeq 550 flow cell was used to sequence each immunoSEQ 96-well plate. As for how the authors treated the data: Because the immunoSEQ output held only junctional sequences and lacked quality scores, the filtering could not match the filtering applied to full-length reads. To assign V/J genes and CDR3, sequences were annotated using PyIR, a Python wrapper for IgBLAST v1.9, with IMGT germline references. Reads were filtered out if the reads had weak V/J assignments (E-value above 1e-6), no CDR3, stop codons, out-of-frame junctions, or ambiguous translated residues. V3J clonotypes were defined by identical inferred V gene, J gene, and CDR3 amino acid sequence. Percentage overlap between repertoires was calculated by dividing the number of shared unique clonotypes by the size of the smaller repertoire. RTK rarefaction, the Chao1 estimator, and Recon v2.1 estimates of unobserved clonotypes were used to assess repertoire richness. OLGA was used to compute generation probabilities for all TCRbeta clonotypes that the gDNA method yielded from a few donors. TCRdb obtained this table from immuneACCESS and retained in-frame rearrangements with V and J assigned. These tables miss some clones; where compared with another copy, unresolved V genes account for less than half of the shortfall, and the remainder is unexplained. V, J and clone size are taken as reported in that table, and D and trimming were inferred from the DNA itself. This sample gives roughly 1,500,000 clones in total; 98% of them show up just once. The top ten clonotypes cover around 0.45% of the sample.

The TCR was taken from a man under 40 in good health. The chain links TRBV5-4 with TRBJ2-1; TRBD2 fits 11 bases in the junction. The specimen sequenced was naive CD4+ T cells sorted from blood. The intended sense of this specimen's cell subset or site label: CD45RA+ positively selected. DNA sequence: TGTGCCAGCAGCTTGGGTAGCGGGAGGGCCCGTGAGCAGTTCTTC. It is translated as CASSLGSGRAREQFF.